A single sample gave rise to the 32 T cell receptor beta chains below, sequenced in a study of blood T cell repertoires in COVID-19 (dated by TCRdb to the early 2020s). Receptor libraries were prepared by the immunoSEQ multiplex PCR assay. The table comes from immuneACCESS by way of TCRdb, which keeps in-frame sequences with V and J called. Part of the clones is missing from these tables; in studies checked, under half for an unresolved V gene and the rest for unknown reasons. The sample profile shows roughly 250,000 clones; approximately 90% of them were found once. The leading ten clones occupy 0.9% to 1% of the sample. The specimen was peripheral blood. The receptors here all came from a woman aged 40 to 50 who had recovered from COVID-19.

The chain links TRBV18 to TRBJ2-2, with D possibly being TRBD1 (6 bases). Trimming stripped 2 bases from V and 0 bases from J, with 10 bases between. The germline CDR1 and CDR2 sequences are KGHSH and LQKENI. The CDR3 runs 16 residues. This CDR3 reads CASSPGQGPNTGELFF. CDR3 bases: TGTGCCAGCTCACCAGGGCAGGGGCCGAACACCGGGGAGCTGTTTTTT.

CDR3 residues: CASSGTGAYNSPLHF. CDR3 sequence (DNA): TGTGCCAGCAGTGGGACAGGGGCCTATAATTCACCCCTCCACTTT. The rearrangement joins TRBV2 to TRBJ1-6; 9 bases are shared with TRBD1. With 4 bases clipped from V and 2 bases from J, the junction kept 0 bases outside the gene matches. From germline, CDR1 is SNHLY and CDR2 FYNNEI. The CDR3 runs to 15 residues.

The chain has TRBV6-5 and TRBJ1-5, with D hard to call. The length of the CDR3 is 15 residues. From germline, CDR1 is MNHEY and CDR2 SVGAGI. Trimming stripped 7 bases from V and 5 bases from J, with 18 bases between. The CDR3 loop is CASTPPVAGHQPQHF. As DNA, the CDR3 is TGTGCCAGCACCCCCCCCGTGGCAGGCCATCAGCCCCAGCATTTT.

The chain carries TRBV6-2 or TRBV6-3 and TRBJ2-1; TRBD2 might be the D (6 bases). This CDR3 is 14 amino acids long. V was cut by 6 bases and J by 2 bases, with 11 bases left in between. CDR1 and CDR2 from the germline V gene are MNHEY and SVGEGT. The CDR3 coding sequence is TGTGCCAGCAGCCGGGACTCACCCTACAATGAGCAGTTCTTC. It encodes CASSRDSPYNEQFF.

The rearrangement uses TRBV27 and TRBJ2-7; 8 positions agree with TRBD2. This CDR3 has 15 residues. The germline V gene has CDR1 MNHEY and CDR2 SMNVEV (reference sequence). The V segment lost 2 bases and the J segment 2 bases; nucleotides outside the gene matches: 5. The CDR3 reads CASSLRGLDPYEQYF. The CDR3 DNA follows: TGTGCCAGCAGTTTACGGGGACTAGACCCCTACGAGCAGTACTTC.

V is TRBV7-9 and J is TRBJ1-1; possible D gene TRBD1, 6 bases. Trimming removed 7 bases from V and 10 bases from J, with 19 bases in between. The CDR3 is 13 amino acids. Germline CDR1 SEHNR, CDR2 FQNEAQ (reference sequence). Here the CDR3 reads CASTKDSPAGAFF. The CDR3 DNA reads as TGTGCCAGCACAAAGGACAGCCCGGCCGGAGCTTTCTTT.

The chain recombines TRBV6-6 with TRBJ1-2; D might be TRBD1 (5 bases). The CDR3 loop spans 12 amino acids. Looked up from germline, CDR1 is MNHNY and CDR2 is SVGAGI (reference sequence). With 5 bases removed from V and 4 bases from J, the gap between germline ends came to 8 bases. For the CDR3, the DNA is TGTGCCAGCAGTCAGACAGTCTATGGCTACACCTTC. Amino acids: CASSQTVYGYTF.

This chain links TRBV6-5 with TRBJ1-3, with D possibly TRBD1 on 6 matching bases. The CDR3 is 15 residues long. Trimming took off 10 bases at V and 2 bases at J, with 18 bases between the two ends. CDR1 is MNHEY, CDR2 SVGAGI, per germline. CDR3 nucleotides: TGTGCCAACGGACGCGATGGGGGCCCTGGAAACACCATATATTTT. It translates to CANGRDGGPGNTIYF.

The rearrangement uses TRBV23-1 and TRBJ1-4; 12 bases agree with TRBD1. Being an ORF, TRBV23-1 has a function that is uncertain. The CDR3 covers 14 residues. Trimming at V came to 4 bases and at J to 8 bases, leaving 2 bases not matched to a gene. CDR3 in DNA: TGCGCCAGCAGTCGGGGACAGGGGGCCGAAAAACTGTTTTTT. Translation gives CASSRGQGAEKLFF.

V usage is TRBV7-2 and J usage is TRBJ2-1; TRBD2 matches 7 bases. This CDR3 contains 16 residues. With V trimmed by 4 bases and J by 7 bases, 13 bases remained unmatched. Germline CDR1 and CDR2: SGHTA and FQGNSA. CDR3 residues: CASSSGGTTPRNEQFF. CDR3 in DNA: TGTGCCAGCAGCTCTGGCGGGACTACCCCCCGGAATGAGCAGTTCTTC. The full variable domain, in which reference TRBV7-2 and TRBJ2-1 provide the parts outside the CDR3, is GAGVSQSPSNKVTEKGKDVELRCDPISGHTALYWYRQSLGQGLEFLIYFQGNSAPDKSGLPSDRFSAERTGGSVSTLTIQRTQQEDSAVYLCASSSGGTTPRNEQFFGPGTRLTVL.

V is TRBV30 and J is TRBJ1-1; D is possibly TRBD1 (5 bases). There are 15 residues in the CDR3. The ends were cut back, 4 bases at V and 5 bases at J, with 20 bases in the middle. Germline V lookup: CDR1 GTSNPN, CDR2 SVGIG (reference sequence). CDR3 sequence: CAWIPGLGLGTEAFF. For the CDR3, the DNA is TGTGCCTGGATCCCAGGGCTAGGCCTAGGGACTGAAGCTTTCTTT.

The CDR3 loop reads CATATGTTDTQYF. CDR3 in DNA: TGCGCCACCGCGACAGGGACCACAGATACGCAGTATTTT. The V and J genes are TRBV4-1 and TRBJ2-3; 7 bases match TRBD1. J was trimmed by 2 bases and V by 10 bases; bases with no gene match: 6. CDR1 and CDR2 from the germline V gene are MGHRA and YSYEKL. This CDR3 has 13 residues.

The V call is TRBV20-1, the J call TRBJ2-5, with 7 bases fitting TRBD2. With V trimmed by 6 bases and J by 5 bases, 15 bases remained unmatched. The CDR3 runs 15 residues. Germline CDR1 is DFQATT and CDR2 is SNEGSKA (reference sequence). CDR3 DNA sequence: TGCAGTGCCAGTGGGGAGGGTGGGGGGAGCGAGACCCAGTACTTC. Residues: CSASGEGGGSETQYF.

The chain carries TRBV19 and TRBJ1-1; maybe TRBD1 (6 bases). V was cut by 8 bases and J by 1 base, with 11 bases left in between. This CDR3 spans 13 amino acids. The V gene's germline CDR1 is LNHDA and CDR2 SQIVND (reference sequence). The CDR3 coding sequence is TGTGCCAGTGGGGGCCCGAGGAACACTGAAGCTTTCTTT. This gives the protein CASGGPRNTEAFF.

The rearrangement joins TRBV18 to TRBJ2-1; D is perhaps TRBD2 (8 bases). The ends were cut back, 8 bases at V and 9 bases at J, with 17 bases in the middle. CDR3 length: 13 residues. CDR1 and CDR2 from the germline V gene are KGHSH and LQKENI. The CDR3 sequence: CASPGGLVGEQFF. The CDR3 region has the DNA TGTGCCAGCCCAGGGGGACTAGTTGGTGAGCAGTTCTTC.

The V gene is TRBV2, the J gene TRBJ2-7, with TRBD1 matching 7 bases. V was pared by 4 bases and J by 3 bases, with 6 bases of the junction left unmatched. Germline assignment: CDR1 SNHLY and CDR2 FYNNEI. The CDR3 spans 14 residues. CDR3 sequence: CASSGGTDFYEQYV. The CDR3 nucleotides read TGTGCCAGCAGTGGGGGGACAGATTTCTACGAGCAGTACGTC.

In nucleotides, the CDR3 is TGTGCCAGCAGTGACTCGGGGGGGCTGGGAGATACGCAGTATTTT. This encodes CASSDSGGLGDTQYF. The genes are TRBV6-4 and TRBJ2-3, with TRBD2 as a possible D gene (7 bases). V lost 0 bases, J lost 5 bases, and 12 bases lay in between. The CDR3 runs to 15 residues. Germline V CDR1 and CDR2: MRHNA, SNTAGT.

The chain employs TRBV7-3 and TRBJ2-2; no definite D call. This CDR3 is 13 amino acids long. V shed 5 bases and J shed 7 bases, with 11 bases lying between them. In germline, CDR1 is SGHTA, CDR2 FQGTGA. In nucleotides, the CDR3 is TGTGCCAGCAGCCCCCGGGTTCTCGGGGAGCTGTTTTTT. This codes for CASSPRVLGELFF.

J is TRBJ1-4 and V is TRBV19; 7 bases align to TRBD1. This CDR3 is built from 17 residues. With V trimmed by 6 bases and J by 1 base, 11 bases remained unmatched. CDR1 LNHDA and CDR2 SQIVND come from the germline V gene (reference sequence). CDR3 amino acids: CASSMGRDSLTNEKLFF. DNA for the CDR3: TGTGCCAGTAGCATGGGTCGGGACAGCCTAACTAATGAAAAACTGTTTTTT.

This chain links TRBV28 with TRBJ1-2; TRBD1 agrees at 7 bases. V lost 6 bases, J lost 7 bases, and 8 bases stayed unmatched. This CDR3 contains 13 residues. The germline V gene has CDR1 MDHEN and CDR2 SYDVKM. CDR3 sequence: CASRGDPGGGYTF. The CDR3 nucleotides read TGTGCCAGCAGAGGGGACCCAGGGGGTGGCTACACCTTC.

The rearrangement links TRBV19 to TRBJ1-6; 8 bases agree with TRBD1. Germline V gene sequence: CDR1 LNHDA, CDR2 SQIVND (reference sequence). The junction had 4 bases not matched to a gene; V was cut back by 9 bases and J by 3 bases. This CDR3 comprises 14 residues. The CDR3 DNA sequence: TGTGCCAGCGTCGGACAGGGCTATAATTCACCCCTCCACTTT. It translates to CASVGQGYNSPLHF.

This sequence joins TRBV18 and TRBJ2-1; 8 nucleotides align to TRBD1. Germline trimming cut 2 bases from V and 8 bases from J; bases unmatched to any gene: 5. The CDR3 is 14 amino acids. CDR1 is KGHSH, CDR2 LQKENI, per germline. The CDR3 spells CASSPRQGSDEQFF. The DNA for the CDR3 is TGTGCCAGCTCACCAAGACAGGGGTCGGATGAGCAGTTCTTC.

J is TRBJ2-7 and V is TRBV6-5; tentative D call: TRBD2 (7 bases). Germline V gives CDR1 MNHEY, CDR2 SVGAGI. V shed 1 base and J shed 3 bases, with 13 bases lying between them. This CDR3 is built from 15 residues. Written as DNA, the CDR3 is TGTGCCAGCAGTTACTTGCTGCGGGGGCTCTACGAGCAGTACTTC. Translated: CASSYLLRGLYEQYF.

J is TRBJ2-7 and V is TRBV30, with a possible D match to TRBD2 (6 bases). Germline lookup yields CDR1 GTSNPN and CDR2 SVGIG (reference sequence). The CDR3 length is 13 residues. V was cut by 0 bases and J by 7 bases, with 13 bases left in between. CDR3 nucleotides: TGTGCCTGGAGTGTATGGAGGGCGGAGGAGCAGTACTTC. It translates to CAWSVWRAEEQYF.

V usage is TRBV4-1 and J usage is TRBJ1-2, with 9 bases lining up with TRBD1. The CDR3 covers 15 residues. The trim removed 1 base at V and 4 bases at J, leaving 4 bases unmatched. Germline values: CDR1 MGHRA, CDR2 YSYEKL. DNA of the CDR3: TGCGCCAGCAGCCAAGTTACAGGGGGCGGCTATGGCTACACCTTC. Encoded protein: CASSQVTGGGYGYTF.

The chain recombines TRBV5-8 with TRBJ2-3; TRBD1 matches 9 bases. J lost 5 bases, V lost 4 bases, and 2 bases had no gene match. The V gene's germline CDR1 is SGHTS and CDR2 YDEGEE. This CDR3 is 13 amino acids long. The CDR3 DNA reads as TGTGCCAGCAGCAGGGGACAGGGAGATACGCAGTATTTT. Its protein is CASSRGQGDTQYF.

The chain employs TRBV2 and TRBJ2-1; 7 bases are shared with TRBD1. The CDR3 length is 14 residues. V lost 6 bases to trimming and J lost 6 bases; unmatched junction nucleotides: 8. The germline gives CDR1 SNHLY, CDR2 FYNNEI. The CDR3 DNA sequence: TGTGCCAGCAGGGACCCACAGGGGTTCAATGAGCAGTTCTTC. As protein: CASRDPQGFNEQFF.

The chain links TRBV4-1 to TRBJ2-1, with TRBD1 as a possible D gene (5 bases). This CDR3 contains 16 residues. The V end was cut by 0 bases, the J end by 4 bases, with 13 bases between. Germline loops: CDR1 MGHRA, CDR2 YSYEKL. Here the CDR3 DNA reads TGCGCCAGCAGCCAAGATATTCTTGGGGCTTACAATGAGCAGTTCTTC. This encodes CASSQDILGAYNEQFF.

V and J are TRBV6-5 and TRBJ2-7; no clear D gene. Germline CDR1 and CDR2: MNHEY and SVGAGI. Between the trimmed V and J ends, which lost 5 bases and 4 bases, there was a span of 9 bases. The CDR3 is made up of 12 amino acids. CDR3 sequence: CASSQQQYEQYF. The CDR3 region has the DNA TGTGCCAGCAGTCAACAGCAGTACGAGCAGTACTTC.

The CDR3, as DNA: TGTGCCAGCAGGCTGGCGGGAGGCCCCTACAATGAGCAGTTCTTC. Translation gives CASRLAGGPYNEQFF. This chain joins TRBV28 and TRBJ2-1, with TRBD2 matching over 8 bases. Germline V lookup: CDR1 MDHEN, CDR2 SYDVKM. V lost 6 bases to trimming and J lost 2 bases; unmatched junction nucleotides: 6. The CDR3 is 15 amino acids.

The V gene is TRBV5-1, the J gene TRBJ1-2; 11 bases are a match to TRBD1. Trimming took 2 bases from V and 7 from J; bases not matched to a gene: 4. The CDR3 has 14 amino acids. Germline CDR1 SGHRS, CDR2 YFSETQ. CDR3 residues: CASSFGTGGTGYTF. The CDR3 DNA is TGCGCCAGCAGCTTCGGGACAGGGGGGACTGGCTACACCTTC.

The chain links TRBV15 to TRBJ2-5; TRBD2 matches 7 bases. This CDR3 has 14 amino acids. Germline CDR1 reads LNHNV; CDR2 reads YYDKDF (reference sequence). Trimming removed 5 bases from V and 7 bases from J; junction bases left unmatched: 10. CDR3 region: CATSVAVPGGTQYF. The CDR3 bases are TGTGCCACCAGCGTTGCGGTACCGGGGGGGACCCAGTACTTC.